Following are 25 T cell receptor beta chains from one sample sequenced in a study of metastatic and nonmetastatic thyroid tumors. TCRdb re-called the PCR reads via MiXCR. The sample includes tens of thousands of clones, 10% to 15% of them seen just once. Prior to thyroid surgery, none of the patients had received any treatment. The sample comprised blood. The receptors were sampled from a female donor with papillary thyroid cancer or a benign thyroid nodule (not recorded which). Some clones in this sample may be carry-over from other donors' samples.

A word on this clone: At one boundary the junction diverges from the germline segment, which might be a read error. This CDR3 is also generated by other DNA sequences in the sample. V usage is TRBV10-1 and J usage is TRBJ1-2; maybe TRBD1 (5 bases). CDR3 length: 16 residues. Germline-derived CDR1 and CDR2 are WNHNN and SYGVQD (reference sequence). The DNA for the CDR3 is TGCGCCAGCAGTGTAGCCGGTACAGGTCTCTTGCGAGGCTATACCTTC. This translates into CASSVAGTGLLRGYTF.

This clone has ten or more counts. This sequence joins TRBV13 and TRBJ1-2; weak D call: TRBD1 (6 bases). Trimming stripped 5 bases from V and 5 bases from J, with 30 bases between. Germline CDR1 reads PRHDT; CDR2 reads FYEKMQ (reference sequence). There are 19 residues in the CDR3. The CDR3 sequence is CASSRRITVVQGGIYGYTF. CDR3 nucleotide sequence: TGTGCCAGCAGCCGACGTATCACAGTCGTACAGGGCGGAATTTATGGCTACACCTTC.

The chain employs TRBV20-1 and TRBJ1-2; 10 bases fit TRBD1. Trimming took 7 bases from V and 4 from J; bases not matched to a gene: 6. The CDR3 covers 13 residues. Germline loops: CDR1 DFQATT, CDR2 SNEGSKA (reference sequence). The CDR3 loop is CSVTGGAGYGYTF. The CDR3 region has the DNA TGCAGTGTGACAGGGGGCGCGGGCTATGGCTACACCTTC.

This clone was counted many times. The V gene is TRBV20-1, the J gene TRBJ1-4; D unresolved. Germline V gene lookup returns CDR1 DFQATT and CDR2 SNEGSKA (reference sequence). This CDR3 has 14 residues. V lost 2 bases and J 6 bases, leaving 13 bases between the germline ends. The CDR3 nucleotides are TGCAGTGCTAGATTTCAGCAAGGTGATGAAAAACTGTTTTTT. Translated, it gives CSARFQQGDEKLFF.

This clone was seen at least ten times. The gene calls are TRBV29-1 and TRBJ2-7; D is ambiguous. The CDR3 contains 13 residues. The V gene's germline CDR1 is SQVTM and CDR2 ANQGSEA. Deletions cut 6 bases from V and 6 bases from J, with 18 bases between. In nucleotides, the CDR3 is TGCAGCGTGGCCCTTGACTCGGGTGGCGAGCAGTACTTC. This gives the protein CSVALDSGGEQYF.

With regard to this clone: A read error may account for a junction end that differs from germline. The V gene is TRBV7-3, the J gene TRBJ1-1; 9 bases are a match to TRBD1. CDR1 SGHTA and CDR2 FQGTGA come from the germline V gene. The CDR3 loop spans 15 amino acids. The CDR3 DNA reads as TGTGCCAGCAGCTTAGGACAGGGGAGGGGGACTGAAGCTTCCTTT. Encoded protein: CASSLGQGRGTEASF.

This clone was observed a handful of times. The chain has TRBV6-5 and TRBJ2-1; 7 bases line up with TRBD2. Germline CDR1 reads MNHEY; CDR2 reads SVGAGI. V gave up 4 bases and J gave up 3 bases; unmatched junction bases: 9. This CDR3 has 16 amino acids. The CDR3 reads CASSSDGAGVYNEQFF. CDR3 DNA: TGTGCCAGCAGTTCGGACGGGGCGGGAGTCTACAATGAGCAGTTCTTC.

This clone was counted many times. J is TRBJ2-1 and V is TRBV4-2; TRBD2 aligns across 7 bases. V lost 7 bases and J lost 10; bases outside the gene matches: 7. The CDR3 sequence is 12 residues long. Germline CDR1 reads LGHNA; CDR2 reads YNFKEQ. The CDR3 protein is CASTSTSPEQFF. The DNA for the CDR3 is TGTGCCAGCACATCGACTAGCCCGGAGCAGTTCTTC.

The chain couples TRBV12-3 or TRBV12-4 to TRBJ2-1; D is uncertain. The CDR3 covers 16 residues. Trimming shortened V by 2 bases and J by 4 bases, and 15 bases separated the two germline ends. The CDR3 spells CASSLFFVRRYNEQFF. The CDR3 DNA reads TGTGCCAGCAGTTTATTCTTTGTTCGCAGGTACAATGAGCAGTTCTTC.

At least ten counts were recorded for this clone. This sequence joins TRBV20-1 and TRBJ2-6; D is perhaps TRBD1 (6 bases). Germline V gene lookup returns CDR1 DFQATT and CDR2 SNEGSKA (reference sequence). The length of the CDR3 is 15 residues. V gave up 1 base and J gave up 3 bases, with 10 bases separating them. Here the CDR3 DNA reads TGCAGTGCTAGAGTACAGGGTCTTGGGGCCAACGTCCTGACTTTC. Its protein is CSARVQGLGANVLTF.

Many counts were recorded for this clone. This rearrangement joins TRBV6-5 to TRBJ2-1; 8 nucleotides agree with TRBD2. The CDR3 extends over 15 amino acids. CDR1 is MNHEY and CDR2 is SVGAGI in the germline V gene. J gave up 6 bases and V 2 bases, and 6 bases lay outside the gene matches. CDR3 protein: CASSYAGGGGNEQFF. The CDR3 DNA sequence: TGTGCCAGCAGTTACGCGGGAGGAGGTGGCAATGAGCAGTTCTTC.

This clone is termed medium-sized. The chain couples TRBV27 to TRBJ2-3; 15 positions match TRBD2. Germline CDR1 MNHEY, CDR2 SMNVEV (reference sequence). Unmatched junction bases numbered 3, after V lost 2 bases and J lost 0 bases. This CDR3 has 18 residues. CDR3 DNA: TGTGCCAGCAGTTTAGGACTAGCGGGAGGGGTGAGCACAGATACGCAGTATTTT. Protein sequence: CASSLGLAGGVSTDTQYF.

In the case of this clone: The missing conserved phenylalanine or tryptophan at the end of this CDR3 makes a read error likely. V and J are TRBV27 and TRBJ2-7; the match to TRBD1 covers 8 bases. Germline CDR1 reads MNHEY; CDR2 reads SMNVEV (reference sequence). The V gene end was trimmed by 4 bases and the J gene end by 2 bases; junction bases not matched to a gene: 7. The CDR3 has 15 residues. The CDR3 region has the DNA TGTGCCAGCAGTTCCGCGGGACAGGACACCTACGAGCAGTACTCC. Translation gives CASSSAGQDTYEQYS.

The sample holds many counts of this clone. This chain uses TRBV9 with TRBJ2-1; 12 bases match TRBD2. Germline V lookup: CDR1 SGDLS, CDR2 YYNGEE. Trimming took 3 bases from V and 8 from J; bases not matched to a gene: 15. The CDR3 consists of 18 residues. Here the CDR3 DNA reads TGTGCCAGCAGCGGGAGTCTAGCGGGAGGGCCCCGTGCCTATGAGCAGTTCTTC. Protein sequence: CASSGSLAGGPRAYEQFF.

This clone was recorded at least ten times. One base away lies a much larger clone, so this may be a sequencing read error. The sample has other DNA sequences that encode this CDR3 too. This chain joins TRBV27 and TRBJ2-1; tentative D call: TRBD1 (5 bases). Germline values: CDR1 MNHEY, CDR2 SMNVEV (reference sequence). The CDR3 extends over 13 amino acids. The CDR3 region is CASSFRVYNEQFF. The CDR3 nucleotides are TGTGCCAGCAGTTTCAGGGTTTACAACGAGCAGTTCTTC.

This clone was seen ten or more times. V gene TRBV2 combines with J gene TRBJ1-3; 11 bases line up with TRBD1. CDR3 length: 18 residues. Germline assignment: CDR1 SNHLY and CDR2 FYNNEI. Unmatched junction bases numbered 10, after V lost 6 bases and J lost 0 bases. CDR3 in amino acids: CASRPGQGEAYSGNTIYF. In nucleotides, the CDR3 is TGTGCCAGCAGACCGGGACAGGGGGAGGCATACTCTGGAAACACCATATATTTT.

This clone has a count of ten or more. CDR3 protein: CAISVRDSNNYGYTF. CDR3 DNA sequence: TGTGCCATCAGTGTACGGGACAGTAATAACTATGGCTACACCTTC. The rearrangement links TRBV10-3 to TRBJ1-2; 7 bases line up with TRBD1. Germline V lookup: CDR1 ENHRY, CDR2 SYGVKD. The length of the CDR3 is 15 residues. Trimming took 4 bases from V and 1 from J; bases not matched to a gene: 6.

This clone was counted many times. The chain has TRBV3-1 and TRBJ2-1; possibly TRBD2 for D (5 bases). The CDR3 runs to 14 residues. The germline V gene has CDR1 LGHDT and CDR2 YNNKEL (reference sequence). Trimming removed 0 bases at V and 9 bases at J, with 12 bases between. The CDR3 DNA is TGTGCCAGCAGCCAAGAAGAGGGTACGGGTGAGCAGTTCTTC. This translates into CASSQEEGTGEQFF.

This chain links TRBV6-1 with TRBJ1-6; the D is unclear. Trimming cost V 10 bases and J 11 bases, with 12 bases left between them. CDR1 MNHNS and CDR2 SASEGT come from the germline V gene. This CDR3 is built from 11 residues. The CDR3 protein is CANGELPPLHF. CDR3 nucleotide sequence: TGTGCCAACGGTGAGTTGCCACCCCTCCACTTT.

This clone was counted at least ten times. With a much larger clone just one base away, this may be a read error. Because it lacks the conserved phenylalanine or tryptophan at the end, this CDR3 is likely a read error. The gene calls are TRBV10-2 and TRBJ1-1; D unresolved. Trimming removed 6 bases from V and 1 base from J, with 9 bases in between. CDR3 length: 13 amino acids. Germline CDR1 reads WSHSY; CDR2 reads SAAADI. The CDR3 bases are TGCGCCAGCAGGGAGCAACCGAACACTGAAGCTTTCATT. As protein: CASREQPNTEAFI.

This clone was found many times. The chain uses TRBV18 and TRBJ2-7; 8 bases align to TRBD1. The ends lost 6 bases at V and 2 bases at J; junction bases unmatched: 6. CDR1 is KGHSH and CDR2 is LQKENI in the germline V gene. The CDR3 contains 14 residues. For the CDR3, the DNA is TGTGCCAGCTCCGACTCAGGGGGCCCCTACGAGCAGTACTTC. It yields the protein CASSDSGGPYEQYF. The whole variable domain, filled in from reference TRBV18 and TRBJ2-7, reads NAGVMQNPRHLVRRRGQEARLRCSPMKGHSHVYWYRQLPEEGLKFMVYLQKENIIDESGMPKERFSAEFPKEGPSILRIQQVVRGDSAAYFCASSDSGGPYEQYFGPGTRLTVT.

At least ten counts were recorded for this clone. The DNA of the CDR3 is TGTGCCAGCAGCTTTAGGGGCATGAACACTGAAGCTTTCTTT. It codes for CASSFRGMNTEAFF. J is TRBJ1-1 and V is TRBV11-2; a possible D gene is TRBD1 (5 bases). The CDR3 is 14 residues long. Germline CDR1 reads SGHAT; CDR2 reads FQNNGV. Trimming pared 3 bases from V and 0 bases from J, leaving 8 bases between.

The sample holds many counts of this clone. The chain recombines TRBV7-2 with TRBJ2-1, with D possibly being TRBD2 (6 bases). Germline CDR1 SGHTA, CDR2 FQGNSA. Trimming stripped 6 bases from V and 8 bases from J, with 23 bases between. This CDR3 is 16 amino acids long. As DNA, the CDR3 is TGTGCCAGCAGTCCAACAACTAGCCGGATTACTGATGAGCAGTTCTTC. Amino acids: CASSPTTSRITDEQFF.

The chain has TRBV3-1 and TRBJ2-2, with TRBD1 as a possible D gene (5 bases). The CDR3 is 14 residues long. Per the germline V gene, CDR1 is LGHDT and CDR2 is YNNKEL (reference sequence). Trimming took 8 bases from V and 7 from J, leaving 17 bases between them. In nucleotides, the CDR3 is TGTGCCAGCCGAGGACAAACTCAAAACGGGGAGCTGTTTTTT. Its protein product is CASRGQTQNGELFF.

This clone was picked up many times. This chain connects TRBV19 to TRBJ2-4, with D perhaps matching TRBD1 or TRBD2 (5 bases each). Trimming shortened V by 3 bases and J by 2 bases, and 8 bases separated the two germline ends. There are 14 residues in the CDR3. Germline CDR1 reads LNHDA; CDR2 reads SQIVND (reference sequence). CDR3 in amino acids: CASSIEGPKNIQYF. The CDR3 nucleotides read TGTGCCAGTAGTATTGAGGGGCCCAAAAACATTCAGTACTTC.